This T cell receptor (beta chain) was documented in a study of blood T cells in healthy people across ages. This clonotype was counted between two and nine times. Its antigen is as yet unknown. The germline CDR1 and CDR2 sequences are LGHNA and YSLEER. The CDR3 has 15 residues. Alongside a J-beta primer mix, a sample-barcoded 5' primer served in a second PCR lasting about 7 to 11 cycles. TCRdb re-called the 5' RACE reads with MiXCR, one entry per CDR3 protein. This table holds some 750,000 distinct CDR3 sequences, approximately 22% found once. Per sample, at least 5 micrograms of total RNA were extracted. Findings of the study overall: Donor CMV infection status was unknown, possibly confounding age-related changes in expanded clonotypes. Compared with aged donors, long-lived donors showed fewer expanded clones, suggesting selection.

The TCR comes from a man aged 65 to 79 in good health. Sequencing input: blood. The chain is built from TRBV4-3 and TRBJ2-7, with TRBD2 identical over 7 bases. Here the CDR3 reads CGGPLLAPSSYEQYV. The CDR3 bases are TGCGGGGGTCCCTTACTAGCGCCGAGCTCCTACGAGCAGTACGTC.